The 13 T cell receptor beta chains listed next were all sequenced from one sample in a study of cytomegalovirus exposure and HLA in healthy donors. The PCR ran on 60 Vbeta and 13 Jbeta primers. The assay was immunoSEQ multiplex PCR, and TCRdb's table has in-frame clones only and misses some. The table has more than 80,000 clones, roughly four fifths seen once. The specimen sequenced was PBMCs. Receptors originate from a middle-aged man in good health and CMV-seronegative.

The DNA for the CDR3 is TGTGCCAGCAGCCCGACAGCTAATAATTCACCCCTCCACTTT. Translating it yields CASSPTANNSPLHF. The chain is built from TRBV9 and TRBJ1-6, with a possible D match to TRBD1 (5 bases). CDR1 is SGDLS, CDR2 YYNGEE, per germline. Trimming removed 4 bases at V and 5 bases at J, with 10 bases between. There are 14 residues in the CDR3.

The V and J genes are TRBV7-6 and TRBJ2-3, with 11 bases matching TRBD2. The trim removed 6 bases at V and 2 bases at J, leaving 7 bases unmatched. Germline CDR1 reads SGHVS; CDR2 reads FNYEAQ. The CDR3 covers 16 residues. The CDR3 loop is CASRRTSGQNTDTQYF. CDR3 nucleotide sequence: TGTGCCAGCAGACGGACTAGCGGGCAAAACACAGATACGCAGTATTTT.

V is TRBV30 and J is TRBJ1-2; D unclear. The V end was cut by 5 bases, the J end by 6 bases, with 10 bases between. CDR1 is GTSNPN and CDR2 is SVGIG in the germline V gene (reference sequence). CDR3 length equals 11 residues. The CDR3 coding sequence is TGTGCCTGGGGGCCTTTGCATGGCTACACCTTC. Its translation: CAWGPLHGYTF.

The CDR3 region has the DNA TGTGCCATCAGTGGTCAGGGCAGCTACGAGCAGTACTTC. Protein product: CAISGQGSYEQYF. The rearrangement uses TRBV10-3 and TRBJ2-7; D perhaps matches TRBD1 (5 bases). Germline assignment: CDR1 ENHRY and CDR2 SYGVKD. The CDR3 covers 13 residues. The V end was cut by 4 bases, the J end by 3 bases, with 10 bases between.

The CDR3 is CASSYPSGNTIYF. CDR3 sequence (DNA): TGTGCCAGCTCTTATCCCTCTGGAAACACCATATATTTT. The chain couples TRBV7-9 to TRBJ1-3; no firm D call. There are 13 residues in the CDR3. Germline loops: CDR1 SEHNR, CDR2 FQNEAQ (reference sequence). V was trimmed by 8 bases and J by 0 bases, leaving 8 bases between them.

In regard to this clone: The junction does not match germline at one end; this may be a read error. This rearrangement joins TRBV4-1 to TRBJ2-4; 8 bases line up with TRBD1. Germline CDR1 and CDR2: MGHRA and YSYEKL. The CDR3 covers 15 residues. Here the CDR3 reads CTSSLRAGGLDIQYF. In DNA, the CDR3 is TGCACCAGCAGCCTCCGGGCAGGGGGCTTGGACATTCAGTACTTC.

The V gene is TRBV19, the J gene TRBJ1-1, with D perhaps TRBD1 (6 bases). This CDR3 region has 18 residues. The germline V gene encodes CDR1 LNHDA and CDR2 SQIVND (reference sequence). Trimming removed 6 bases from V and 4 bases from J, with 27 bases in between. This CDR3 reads CASRTLGLAGDVGTEAFF. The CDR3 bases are TGTGCCAGTAGGACCCTCGGTTTGGCAGGGGACGTCGGCACTGAAGCTTTCTTT.

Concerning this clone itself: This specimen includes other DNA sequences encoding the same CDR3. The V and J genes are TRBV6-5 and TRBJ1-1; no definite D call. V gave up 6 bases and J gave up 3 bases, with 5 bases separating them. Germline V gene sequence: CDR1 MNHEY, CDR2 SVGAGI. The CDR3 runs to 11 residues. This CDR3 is CASRRDTEAFF. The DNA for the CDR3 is TGTGCCAGCAGGCGGGACACTGAAGCTTTCTTT.

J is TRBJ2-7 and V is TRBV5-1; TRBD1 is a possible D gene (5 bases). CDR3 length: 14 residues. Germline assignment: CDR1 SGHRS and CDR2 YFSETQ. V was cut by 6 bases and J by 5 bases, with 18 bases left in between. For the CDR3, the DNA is TGCGCCAGCACGTTGGGGCCAGGGTCTAACGAGCAGTACTTC. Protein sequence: CASTLGPGSNEQYF.

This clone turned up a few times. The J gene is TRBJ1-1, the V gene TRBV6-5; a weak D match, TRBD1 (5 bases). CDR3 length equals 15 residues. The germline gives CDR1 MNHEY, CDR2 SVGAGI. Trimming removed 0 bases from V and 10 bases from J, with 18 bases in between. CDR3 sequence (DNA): TGTGCCAGCAGTTACTCGTCAGCAGGGTCCGCTGGAGCTTTCTTT. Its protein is CASSYSSAGSAGAFF.

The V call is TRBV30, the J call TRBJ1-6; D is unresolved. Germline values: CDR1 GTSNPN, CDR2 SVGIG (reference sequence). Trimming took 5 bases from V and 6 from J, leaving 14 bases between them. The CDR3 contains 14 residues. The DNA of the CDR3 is TGTGCCTGGGAAGGAAGGAGGGCTAATTCACCCCTCCACTTT. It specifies CAWEGRRANSPLHF.

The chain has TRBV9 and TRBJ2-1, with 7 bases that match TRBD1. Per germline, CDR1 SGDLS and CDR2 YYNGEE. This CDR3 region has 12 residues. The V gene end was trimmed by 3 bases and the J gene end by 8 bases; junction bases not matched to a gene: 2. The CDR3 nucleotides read TGTGCCAGCAGCGCGACAGGGTATGAGCAGTTCTTC. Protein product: CASSATGYEQFF.

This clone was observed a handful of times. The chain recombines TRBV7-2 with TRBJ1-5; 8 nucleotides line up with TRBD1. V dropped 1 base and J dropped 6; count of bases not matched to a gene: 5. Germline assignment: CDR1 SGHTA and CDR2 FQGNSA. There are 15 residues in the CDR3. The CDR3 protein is CASSLVTGEGQPQHF. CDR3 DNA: TGTGCCAGCAGCTTAGTGACAGGGGAGGGTCAGCCCCAGCATTTT.